This entry describes one T cell receptor (beta chain). CDR1 SGHNT and CDR2 YENEEA come from the germline V gene. This CDR3 is 13 amino acids long. The V end was cut by 4 bases, the J end by 4 bases, with 8 bases between. The source of the sample is a study of control samples from healthy donors and cancer patients. The method was immunoSEQ multiplex PCR; TCRdb's version includes in-frame clones alone and lacks a portion of them. The table has about 130,000 clones, over 75% seen once. V gene TRBV11-3 combines with J gene TRBJ1-3, with a possible D match to TRBD1 (6 bases). The clonotype comes from a man aged 18-30 years in good health. The sequencing sample was made of blood. CDR3 sequence: CASSSGTGNTIYF. The CDR3 region has the DNA TGTGCCAGCAGCTCCGGGACAGGAAACACCATATATTTT.